The 29 T cell receptor beta chains below all came from one sample that was sequenced in a study of chronic HIV infection and antiretroviral therapy. MiXCR, applied by TCRdb to the 5' RACE reads, yields one record per CDR3 protein. The sample contains around 30,000 distinct CDR3 sequences, around 8.6% of which appear only once. The sample comprised peripheral blood. The receptors originated from an adult who had HIV and had not received antiretroviral therapy, or was an uninfected healthy control (not recorded which).

The chain combines TRBV7-2 with TRBJ2-7; D gene uncertain. CDR1 and CDR2 (germline): SGHTA, FQGNSA. This CDR3 comprises 16 residues. V lost 3 bases, J lost 0 bases, and 15 bases lay in between. This CDR3 is CASSLASAGNSYEQYF. In DNA, the CDR3 is TGTGCCAGCAGCTTGGCTTCGGCAGGAAACTCCTACGAGCAGTACTTC.

Remarks on this clonotype: Germline is not matched at one junction end, which may reflect a read error. CDR3: CANSRESSSYEQYF. The CDR3 DNA sequence: TGTGCCAACAGCAGAGAGTCCAGTTCCTACGAGCAGTACTTC. This chain links TRBV15 with TRBJ2-7, with D uncertain. This CDR3 spans 14 amino acids. The germline CDR1 and CDR2 sequences are LNHNV and YYDKDF (reference sequence).

As to this clonotype: This could be a read error, since a much larger clone is one nucleotide away. V usage is TRBV9 and J usage is TRBJ2-1, with no clear D. Germline CDR1 is SGDLS and CDR2 is YYNGEE. V was cut by 0 bases and J by 8 bases, with 15 bases left in between. The CDR3 is 15 amino acids. The CDR3 sequence is CASSVGSGLRDEQFF. The CDR3 DNA reads TGTGCCAGCAGCGTAGGGTCGGGTCTTCGGGATGAGCAGTTCTTC. Based on the CDR3 plus reference TRBV9 and TRBJ2-1, the full variable domain is DSGVTQTPKHLITATGQRVTLRCSPRSGDLSVYWYQQSLDQGLQFLIQYYNGEERAKGNILERFSAQQFPDLHSELNLSSLELGDSALYFCASSVGSGLRDEQFFGPGTRLTVL.

The rearrangement joins TRBV29-1 to TRBJ2-3; D remains ambiguous. Trimming removed 7 bases at V and 4 bases at J, with 12 bases between. Per germline, CDR1 SQVTM and CDR2 ANQGSEA. The CDR3 loop spans 12 amino acids. CDR3 in DNA: TGCAGCGCTATGACTGGATCAGATACGCAGTATTTT. This codes for CSAMTGSDTQYF.

This clonotype appeared many times. The V and J genes are TRBV12-3 or TRBV12-4 and TRBJ1-2; possibly TRBD1 for D (5 bases). V lost 2 bases and J 7 bases, leaving 14 bases between the germline ends. The CDR3 contains 14 residues. The DNA for the CDR3 is TGTGCCAGCAGTTTACAGGGCGCATGGGGTGGCTACACCTTC. This translates into CASSLQGAWGGYTF.

This clonotype was observed at least ten times. V usage is TRBV5-1 and J usage is TRBJ2-1; D gene unclear. Germline V CDR1 and CDR2: SGHRS, YFSETQ. The CDR3 sequence is 14 residues long. Trimming removed 4 bases at V and 3 bases at J, with 11 bases between. This CDR3 reads CASSPPSNYNEQFF. The DNA of the CDR3 is TGCGCCAGCAGCCCCCCCAGCAACTACAATGAGCAGTTCTTC.

This clonotype turned up a few times. The gene calls are TRBV12-3 or TRBV12-4 and TRBJ2-7; possibly TRBD2 for D (5 bases). The CDR3 length is 13 residues. V gave up 3 bases and J gave up 2 bases, with 8 bases separating them. CDR3 residues: CASSFGETYEQYF. The DNA for the CDR3 is TGTGCCAGCAGTTTCGGGGAAACCTACGAGCAGTACTTC.

V usage is TRBV20-1 and J usage is TRBJ2-3; D may correspond to TRBD1 or TRBD2 (6 bases each). V was shortened by 6 bases and J by 4 bases, with 17 bases between the two germline ends. CDR3 length equals 14 residues. Germline V gene sequence: CDR1 DFQATT, CDR2 SNEGSKA (reference sequence). The CDR3 sequence: CSASWGASADTQYF. The DNA of the CDR3 is TGCAGTGCGAGCTGGGGGGCTTCGGCAGATACGCAGTATTTT.

This clonotype was detected many times. This chain uses TRBV12-3 or TRBV12-4 with TRBJ2-7; 11 positions agree with TRBD1. This CDR3 comprises 14 residues. With V trimmed by 5 bases and J by 4 bases, 4 bases remained unmatched. This CDR3 is CASSTGTGGYEQYF. CDR3 sequence (DNA): TGTGCCAGCAGTACCGGGACAGGGGGATACGAGCAGTACTTC.

The DNA for the CDR3 is TGCAGCGTTGAACCTAACTCTGGAAACACCATATATTTT. Amino acids: CSVEPNSGNTIYF. The J gene is TRBJ1-3, the V gene TRBV29-1; no reliable D call. The germline V and J ends were trimmed by 2 bases and 0 bases, with 5 bases remaining between them. The CDR3 loop spans 13 amino acids. Germline V CDR1 and CDR2: SQVTM, ANQGSEA.

This chain links TRBV18 with TRBJ1-4; unclear D gene. Germline CDR1 KGHSH, CDR2 LQKENI. V lost 5 bases to trimming and J lost 0 bases, with 13 bases between them. The CDR3 contains 16 residues. CDR3 coding DNA: TGTGCCAGCTCAACGGGTCCGGTTGCAACTAATGAAAAACTGTTTTTT. Translating it yields CASSTGPVATNEKLFF.

Comment on this clonotype: A junction end diverges from the germline sequence, so it may reflect a read error. The chain couples TRBV20-1 to TRBJ2-3; possible D gene TRBD1, 5 bases. Germline V CDR1 and CDR2: DFQATT, SNEGSKA (reference sequence). This CDR3 is built from 14 residues. The CDR3, as DNA: TGCAGTGCTCGAGACAGTATCGGCACAGATACGCAGTATTTT. Its protein product is CSARDSIGTDTQYF.

This clonotype was seen a handful of times. The chain carries TRBV9 and TRBJ1-4, with D unresolved. The germline CDR1 and CDR2 sequences are SGDLS and YYNGEE. The CDR3 is made up of 15 amino acids. The germline V and J ends were trimmed by 0 bases and 8 bases, with 14 bases remaining between them. The CDR3 DNA is TGTGCCAGCAGCGTAGGGTCCCTCATAAAAGAAAAACTGTTTTTT. Amino acids: CASSVGSLIKEKLFF.

The chain couples TRBV25-1 to TRBJ1-2, with D hard to call. Looked up from germline, CDR1 is MGHDK and CDR2 is SYGVNS. The CDR3 spans 11 residues. Trimming removed 2 bases from V and 8 bases from J, with 6 bases in between. The CDR3 is CASSEVAGYTF. In DNA form, the CDR3 reads TGTGCCAGCAGTGAAGTTGCGGGCTACACCTTC.

The CDR3 DNA follows: TGCAGCGTTGGCGGGAGTGGGGCCTACAATGAGCAGTTCTTC. Its translation: CSVGGSGAYNEQFF. The chain employs TRBV29-1 and TRBJ2-1; the match to TRBD2 covers 7 bases. The V gene's germline CDR1 is SQVTM and CDR2 ANQGSEA. The V and J ends lost 4 bases and 2 bases, in that order; junction bases with no gene match: 5. This CDR3 region has 14 residues.

This clonotype was picked up many times. The chain recombines TRBV5-4 with TRBJ2-7, with 13 positions matching TRBD2. The germline V gene has CDR1 SGHNT and CDR2 YYREEE (reference sequence). There are 16 residues in the CDR3. After removal of 3 bases from V and 2 bases from J, the junction contained 5 bases not matched to a gene. DNA of the CDR3: TGTGCCAGCAGCTCGCGGACTAGCGGGGGCACCTACGAGCAGTACTTC. Translation: CASSSRTSGGTYEQYF.

This clonotype occurred a few times. This chain connects TRBV5-1 to TRBJ1-2; unclear D gene. CDR3 length: 12 amino acids. Trimming removed 1 base from V and 4 bases from J, with 5 bases in between. Germline V gives CDR1 SGHRS, CDR2 YFSETQ. CDR3 sequence: CASSLMGYGYTF. CDR3 nucleotide sequence: TGCGCCAGCAGCTTGATGGGCTATGGCTACACCTTC.

The V call is TRBV2, the J call TRBJ1-1, with TRBD1 matching over 12 bases. With 1 base clipped from V and 7 bases from J, the junction kept 7 bases outside the gene matches. The CDR3 length is 16 residues. Germline V CDR1 and CDR2: SNHLY, FYNNEI. The CDR3 loop reads CASSEDGGQGAIEAFF. The CDR3 DNA reads TGTGCCAGCAGTGAAGATGGGGGACAGGGGGCTATTGAAGCTTTCTTT. Supplemented by reference TRBV2 and TRBJ1-1, the full variable domain reads EPEVTQTPSHQVTQMGQEVILRCVPISNHLYFYWYRQILGQKVEFLVSFYNNEISEKSEIFDDQFSVERPDGSNFTLKIRSTKLEDSAMYFCASSEDGGQGAIEAFFGQGTRLTVV.

V usage is TRBV6-5 and J usage is TRBJ2-1; no clear D. The CDR3 totals 13 residues. Trimming stripped 5 bases from V and 4 bases from J, with 9 bases between. Germline V gene data show CDR1 as MNHEY and CDR2 as SVGAGI. For the CDR3, the DNA is TGTGCCAGCAGTCTTCCAGGATACAATGAGCAGTTCTTC. This codes for CASSLPGYNEQFF.

This clonotype was seen at least ten times. J is TRBJ2-6 and V is TRBV29-1; 11 bases are a match to TRBD1. V lost 4 bases to trimming and J lost 0 bases; unmatched junction nucleotides: 11. Germline loops: CDR1 SQVTM, CDR2 ANQGSEA. The CDR3 totals 19 residues. The DNA of the CDR3 is TGCAGCGTTGTCGGTGCCGGGACAGGGGGACACTCTGGGGCCAACGTCCTGACTTTC. Encoded protein: CSVVGAGTGGHSGANVLTF. The whole variable domain, remainder taken from reference TRBV29-1 and TRBJ2-6, is SAVISQKPSRDICQRGTSLTIQCQVDSQVTMMFWYRQQPGQSLTLIATANQGSEATYESGFVIDKFPISRPNLTFSTLTVSNMSPEDSSIYLCSVVGAGTGGHSGANVLTFGAGSRLTVL.

In this sample, this clonotype turned up many times. The CDR3 DNA follows: TGTGCCAGCAGCCCGACATCCGATACGCAGTATTTT. Translation gives CASSPTSDTQYF. J is TRBJ2-3 and V is TRBV7-9; D remains ambiguous. V gave up 5 bases and J gave up 6 bases, with 9 bases separating them. The CDR3 runs to 12 residues. The V gene's germline CDR1 is SEHNR and CDR2 FQNEAQ (reference sequence).

The chain links TRBV10-3 to TRBJ2-3; D not certain. CDR1 ENHRY and CDR2 SYGVKD come from the germline V gene. The V end was cut by 3 bases, the J end by 2 bases, with 9 bases between. This CDR3 has 14 residues. The CDR3 sequence is CAISDRADTDTQYF. The CDR3 DNA sequence: TGTGCCATCAGTGATCGGGCAGACACAGATACGCAGTATTTT.

This clonotype has just a few counts. V usage is TRBV2 and J usage is TRBJ2-3; no reliable D call. Trimming removed 8 bases at V and 2 bases at J, with 8 bases between. There are 12 residues in the CDR3. Germline lookup yields CDR1 SNHLY and CDR2 FYNNEI. This CDR3 is CASGPLTDTQYF. CDR3 nucleotide sequence: TGTGCCAGCGGGCCTCTCACAGATACGCAGTATTTT.

The chain is built from TRBV5-5 and TRBJ2-1; D not resolved. Trimming removed 0 bases from V and 7 bases from J, with 17 bases in between. Germline loops: CDR1 SGHKS, CDR2 YYEKEE (reference sequence). This CDR3 contains 16 residues. Here the CDR3 reads CASSLAAASPLNEQFF. CDR3 in DNA: TGTGCCAGCAGCTTGGCCGCGGCATCACCTCTTAATGAGCAGTTCTTC.

This clonotype was counted many times. The chain uses TRBV7-9 and TRBJ1-1; D not resolved. V was clipped by 1 base and J by 1 base, with 7 bases between them. Per the germline V gene, CDR1 is SEHNR and CDR2 is FQNEAQ (reference sequence). CDR3 length: 14 amino acids. The CDR3, as DNA: TGTGCCAGCAGCTTAGTCGCAGAGAACACTGAAGCTTTCTTT. Translating gives CASSLVAENTEAFF.

This clonotype was picked up a small number of times. The V and J genes are TRBV10-3 and TRBJ2-3, with D maybe TRBD2 (6 bases). V dropped 2 bases and J dropped 4 bases, with 13 bases sitting between them. The CDR3 is made up of 15 amino acids. Germline V gene lookup returns CDR1 ENHRY and CDR2 SYGVKD. The CDR3 loop is CAISEVGPGADTQYF. Here the CDR3 DNA reads TGTGCCATCAGTGAGGTGGGGCCGGGGGCAGATACGCAGTATTTT.

V is TRBV7-9 and J is TRBJ2-1, with 10 positions matching TRBD2. Germline CDR1 reads SEHNR; CDR2 reads FQNEAQ (reference sequence). The CDR3 loop spans 15 amino acids. The V segment lost 5 bases and the J segment 3 bases; nucleotides outside the gene matches: 4. The CDR3 nucleotides read TGTGCCAGCAGCCAACTAGCGGGGTTCTACAATGAGCAGTTCTTC. It specifies CASSQLAGFYNEQFF.

The chain carries TRBV27 and TRBJ2-7; the match to TRBD2 covers 12 bases. Per germline, CDR1 MNHEY and CDR2 SMNVEV (reference sequence). V gave up 5 bases and J gave up 4 bases; unmatched junction bases: 9. The length of the CDR3 is 16 residues. The CDR3 bases are TGTGCCAGCAGTCCCTATCGACTAGCGGGGGATTACGAGCAGTACTTC. Protein sequence: CASSPYRLAGDYEQYF.

Only one count was recorded for this clonotype. This CDR3 is missing its conserved last phenylalanine or tryptophan, likely due to a read error. The CDR3 DNA follows: TGTGCCAGCAGCCCATGGGACTCCCCCTACAATGAGCAGTTCTCC. The encoded protein is CASSPWDSPYNEQFS. The chain carries TRBV9 and TRBJ2-1; the D gene is possibly TRBD2 (6 bases). The V gene's germline CDR1 is SGDLS and CDR2 YYNGEE. Trimming pared 4 bases from V and 2 bases from J, leaving 13 bases between. The CDR3 is 15 amino acids.